Below, 23 T cell receptor beta chains from the same sample are listed, as sequenced in a study of vaccination and CD4 T cells after COVID-19. Treatment specified: roughly 11-day PBMC culture with coronavirus spike peptide pools or control peptides (ViraFEST assay). Gathered ahead of the COVID-19 pandemic (2011-2018) were the CD4+ T cells of the unexposed donor. No antigens are known for them. An Oncomine TCR Beta short-read assay was used to sequence the DNA from cultured CD4+ T cells. DNA came from CD4+ T cells after culture. MiXCR, run by TCRdb on the PCR reads, gives a single entry per CDR3 protein. The data show about 11,000 distinct CDR3 sequences, 40% seen once. Sequencing input: CD4+ T cells from blood, cultured in vitro. Every receptor here comes from a human donor in good health.

This clonotype came up a few times. The gene calls are TRBV20-1 and TRBJ1-5; tentative D call: TRBD1 (5 bases). The CDR3 loop spans 12 amino acids. Looked up from germline, CDR1 is DFQATT and CDR2 is SNEGSKA (reference sequence). V gave up 4 bases and J gave up 4 bases, with 8 bases separating them. The CDR3 nucleotides are TGCAGTGCTATTCGGGGGAATCAGCCCCAGCATTTT. Its protein product is CSAIRGNQPQHF.

The chain is built from TRBV9 and TRBJ2-1, with D unclear. V was cut by 4 bases and J by 7 bases, with 18 bases left in between. The CDR3 is 15 amino acids. Germline values: CDR1 SGDLS, CDR2 YYNGEE. In nucleotides, the CDR3 is TGTGCCAGCAGCCCACCCCCTAGTGGGCGGAATGAGCAGTTCTTC. It is translated as CASSPPPSGRNEQFF.

This clonotype has only a few counts. The chain combines TRBV6-2 or TRBV6-3 with TRBJ1-5, with TRBD1 matching 10 bases. This CDR3 is built from 18 residues. Unmatched junction bases numbered 13, after V lost 5 bases and J lost 3 bases. Germline assignment: CDR1 MNHEY and CDR2 SVGEGT. The CDR3 coding sequence is TGTGCCAGCAGTCACACCCTGGACAGGGGGTCATTCAATCAGCCCCAGCATTTT. Translating gives CASSHTLDRGSFNQPQHF.

The chain couples TRBV7-6 to TRBJ2-1, with 11 bases that match TRBD2. CDR3 length equals 19 residues. Germline V gives CDR1 SGHVS, CDR2 FNYEAQ. The J segment lost 2 bases and the V segment lost 2 bases, leaving 11 bases of the junction unmatched. The CDR3 here is CASSLKLGLAGGPYNEQFF. The CDR3 DNA follows: TGTGCCAGCAGCTTAAAGCTCGGGCTAGCGGGAGGCCCCTACAATGAGCAGTTCTTC.

A few counts support this clonotype. The genes are TRBV7-2 and TRBJ2-1; 8 positions agree with TRBD1. V dropped 5 bases and J dropped 9; count of bases not matched to a gene: 9. The CDR3 is 14 amino acids. Germline V CDR1 and CDR2: SGHTA, FQGNSA. The CDR3 sequence is CASSRDRSTGEQFF. CDR3 coding DNA: TGTGCCAGCAGCAGGGACAGGTCTACAGGTGAGCAGTTCTTC.

This sequence joins TRBV11-1 and TRBJ2-7, with TRBD1 as a possible D gene (6 bases). CDR1 is SGHAT, CDR2 FQDESV, per germline (reference sequence). The CDR3 extends over 19 amino acids. Trimming cost V 1 base and J 0 bases, with 22 bases left between them. CDR3 sequence reads: CASSLVSGHHTYSSYEQYF. In nucleotides, the CDR3 is TGTGCCAGCAGCTTAGTTTCGGGACACCACACCTATAGCTCCTACGAGCAGTACTTC.

The rearrangement links TRBV6-2 or TRBV6-3 to TRBJ1-1; maybe TRBD1 (6 bases). CDR1 and CDR2 (germline): MNHEY, SVGEGT. V dropped 5 bases and J dropped 5 bases, with 9 bases sitting between them. This CDR3 spans 12 amino acids. CDR3 protein: CASSEGGTEAFF. The CDR3 DNA follows: TGTGCCAGCAGTGAGGGGGGTACTGAAGCTTTCTTT.

V usage is TRBV19 and J usage is TRBJ2-5; D assignment may be TRBD1 or TRBD2 (5 bases each). Germline loops: CDR1 LNHDA, CDR2 SQIVND (reference sequence). This CDR3 has 16 amino acids. Deletions cut 4 bases from V and 5 bases from J, with 20 bases between. CDR3 in amino acids: CASSRLHSDWGETQYF. The CDR3 nucleotides are TGTGCCAGTAGTAGACTTCATAGCGATTGGGGGGAGACCCAGTACTTC.

J is TRBJ2-7 and V is TRBV7-2, with D tentatively TRBD2 (6 bases). The germline gives CDR1 SGHTA, CDR2 FQGNSA. V gave up 1 base and J gave up 6 bases, with 13 bases separating them. The CDR3 length is 14 residues. CDR3 DNA: TGTGCCAGCAGCTTAGATTTGCGGGAAGGCGAGCAGTACTTC. Amino acid sequence: CASSLDLREGEQYF.

This clonotype was counted a few times. The chain employs TRBV11-2 and TRBJ2-7, with 9 bases identical to TRBD2. Germline V gene data show CDR1 as SGHAT and CDR2 as FQNNGV. The CDR3 has 16 residues. Unmatched junction bases numbered 4, after V lost 1 base and J lost 0 bases. In DNA form, the CDR3 reads TGTGCCAGCAGCTTAGGGGCTAGCGGGAACTCCTACGAGCAGTACTTC. Protein sequence: CASSLGASGNSYEQYF. Full variable domain (rest looked up from reference TRBV11-2 and TRBJ2-7): EAGVAQSPRYKIIEKRQSVAFWCNPISGHATLYWYQQILGQGPKLLIQFQNNGVVDDSQLPKDRFSAERLKGVDSTLKIQPAKLEDSAVYLCASSLGASGNSYEQYFGPGTRLTVT.

The J gene is TRBJ1-6, the V gene TRBV7-9; no reliable D call. CDR1 is SEHNR and CDR2 is FQNEAQ in the germline V gene (reference sequence). This CDR3 has 13 amino acids. Trimming left V 6 bases short and J 11 bases short, with 14 bases between. The CDR3 region has the DNA TGTGCCAGCAGTTCCCCCGGTGGACCACCCCTCCACTTT. It translates to CASSSPGGPPLHF.

This clonotype has just a few counts. V and J are TRBV27 and TRBJ1-5; D unclear. Germline V gives CDR1 MNHEY, CDR2 SMNVEV (reference sequence). The CDR3 has 13 residues. Between the trimmed V and J ends, which lost 2 bases and 7 bases, there was a span of 9 bases. The CDR3: CASSLNSIQPQHF. The CDR3 bases are TGTGCCAGCAGTTTAAACAGTATCCAGCCCCAGCATTTT.

The rearrangement joins TRBV7-9 to TRBJ1-1; D not certain. Germline CDR1 is SEHNR and CDR2 is FQNEAQ (reference sequence). The germline V and J ends were trimmed by 8 bases and 4 bases, with 17 bases remaining between them. The CDR3 has 14 residues. The chain's CDR3 is CASLSGGLGTEAFF. The CDR3 bases are TGTGCCAGCCTAAGTGGTGGGCTCGGCACTGAAGCTTTCTTT.

This chain uses TRBV6-2 or TRBV6-3 with TRBJ2-7; D might be TRBD1 (5 bases). Germline assignment: CDR1 MNHEY and CDR2 SVGEGT. Trimming stripped 4 bases from V and 2 bases from J, with 24 bases between. The CDR3 is 18 residues long. The CDR3: CASSSPGLKTGAPYEQYF. CDR3 DNA: TGTGCCAGCAGTTCCCCTGGCCTCAAGACTGGGGCCCCCTACGAGCAGTACTTC.

The chain is built from TRBV19 and TRBJ2-1; 7 positions match TRBD2. The CDR3 is made up of 12 amino acids. Germline V gene data show CDR1 as LNHDA and CDR2 as SQIVND (reference sequence). This CDR3 is CSSGISYNEQFF. CDR3 sequence (DNA): TGTTCAAGCGGGATCTCCTACAATGAGCAGTTCTTC.

This clonotype was counted a few times. V usage is TRBV6-2 or TRBV6-3 and J usage is TRBJ2-5, with D perhaps matching TRBD2 (5 bases). With 6 bases removed from V and 6 bases from J, the gap between germline ends came to 11 bases. The CDR3 contains 12 residues. The germline V gene has CDR1 MNHEY and CDR2 SVGEGT. CDR3 in DNA: TGTGCCAGCAGGGGAGAGCTTCAGACCCAGTACTTC. Encoded protein: CASRGELQTQYF.

This clonotype occurred a few times. The rearrangement joins TRBV7-8 to TRBJ1-1; D gene uncertain. CDR1 and CDR2 (germline): SGHVS, FQNEAQ. The CDR3 spans 18 residues. The V and J ends lost 6 bases and 4 bases respectively, with 27 bases between them. The CDR3 DNA reads TGTGCCAGCAGTCTTATTTCGACAACCCTGGGCGCAGGCACTGAAGCTTTCTTT. It is translated as CASSLISTTLGAGTEAFF.

This chain joins TRBV2 and TRBJ2-7; 8 bases are a match to TRBD2. Unmatched junction bases numbered 8, after V lost 10 bases and J lost 0 bases. CDR1 is SNHLY and CDR2 is FYNNEI in the germline V gene. This CDR3 region has 14 residues. Here the CDR3 reads CATVTSAGSYEQYF. In nucleotides, the CDR3 is TGTGCCACCGTGACTAGCGCCGGCTCCTACGAGCAGTACTTC. Full variable domain (missing parts from reference TRBV2 and TRBJ2-7): EPEVTQTPSHQVTQMGQEVILRCVPISNHLYFYWYRQILGQKVEFLVSFYNNEISEKSEIFDDQFSVERPDGSNFTLKIRSTKLEDSAMYFCATVTSAGSYEQYFGPGTRLTVT.

This chain uses TRBV19 with TRBJ2-1; no clear D gene. Per the germline V gene, CDR1 is LNHDA and CDR2 is SQIVND (reference sequence). The ends were cut back, 3 bases at V and 3 bases at J, with 6 bases in the middle. The CDR3 consists of 13 residues. This CDR3 is CASSMNYYNEQFF. In DNA form, the CDR3 reads TGTGCCAGTAGTATGAACTACTACAATGAGCAGTTCTTC.

Only a few counts were recorded for this clonotype. This sequence joins TRBV7-2 and TRBJ2-3; D remains ambiguous. The V gene's germline CDR1 is SGHTA and CDR2 FQGNSA. CDR3 length equals 16 residues. V gave up 4 bases and J gave up 1 base, with 15 bases separating them. The CDR3 bases are TGTGCCAGCAGCTCGATATCCCGAACGGGCACAGATACGCAGTATTTT. As protein: CASSSISRTGTDTQYF.

This clonotype has just one count. The chain has TRBV9 and TRBJ1-2, with 7 bases lining up with TRBD1. The CDR3 sequence is 12 residues long. CDR1 is SGDLS and CDR2 is YYNGEE in the germline V gene. V lost 4 bases, J lost 10 bases, and 7 bases stayed unmatched. The CDR3 sequence is CASSRDRAIYTF. The CDR3 nucleotides read TGTGCCAGCAGCCGCGACAGGGCCATCTACACCTTC.

V is TRBV11-2 and J is TRBJ2-3; 10 bases are a match to TRBD1. The length of the CDR3 is 16 residues. Looked up from germline, CDR1 is SGHAT and CDR2 is FQNNGV. J gave up 11 bases and V 5 bases, and 16 bases lay outside the gene matches. The CDR3 DNA reads TGTGCCAGCAGCGAGGGACAGGGGCCCTACTTTGACATGCAGTATTTT. Its protein product is CASSEGQGPYFDMQYF.

The rearrangement links TRBV2 to TRBJ2-7; D may be TRBD1 (5 bases). CDR1 is SNHLY, CDR2 FYNNEI, per germline. The ends were cut back, 4 bases at V and 0 bases at J, with 13 bases in the middle. The CDR3 is made up of 15 amino acids. The CDR3 nucleotides read TGTGCCAGCAGTGGGTCCAGGGCCGCCTCCTACGAGCAGTACTTC. Its protein product is CASSGSRAASYEQYF.